This T cell receptor beta chain was retrieved from a study of cytomegalovirus exposure and HLA in healthy donors. General study results and limits: Among CMV-associated TCR beta chains, most appeared HLA-restricted in a later analysis. In a later analysis, a missense DCLRE1C variant was linked to TCR beta V- and J-gene trimming. In a later analysis, a genetic analysis reported fewer productive-TCR N-insertions in an Asian-associated ancestry cluster than the cohort average. A later look showed TCR association rates differing by HLA locus, highest for DRB1 and lowest for HLA-C.

The ends were cut back, 7 bases at V and 8 bases at J, with 8 bases in the middle. The CDR3 has 10 residues. CDR1 is MNHEY and CDR2 is SVGAGI in the germline V gene. PCR used 60 Vbeta primers and 13 Jbeta primers. Produced via immunoSEQ multiplex PCR; TCRdb's table is partial and in-frame only. The sample includes approximately 140,000 clones, over 75% of them seen just once. Notes on this clone: No antigen is known for it.

The V call is TRBV6-5, the J call TRBJ1-2; D remains ambiguous. The origin of this receptor is a woman aged 40 to 49 in good health and CMV-seropositive. The sample comprised PBMCs. This CDR3 reads CASTAGGYTF. CDR3 bases: TGTGCCAGCACGGCCGGGGGCTACACCTTC.